A single sample gave rise to the 16 T cell receptor beta chains below, sequenced in a study of blood T cell repertoires in COVID-19. Data came from immunoSEQ multiplex PCR; TCRdb stores just in-frame clones and leaves some out. In the table there are about 83,000 clones, 87% of which are singletons. The sequenced material came from peripheral blood. Every receptor here comes from a woman between 50 and 59 years old with active or convalescent COVID-19.

The chain uses TRBV7-9 and TRBJ2-2, with D unclear. The V end lost 2 bases, the J end lost 0 bases, and 7 bases lay between the germline ends. The CDR3 is made up of 15 amino acids. Germline V lookup: CDR1 SEHNR, CDR2 FQNEAQ (reference sequence). The CDR3 coding sequence is TGTGCCAGCAGCTTACAGGCTACGAACACCGGGGAGCTGTTTTTT. Protein: CASSLQATNTGELFF. The entire variable domain, with the rest obtained from reference TRBV7-9 and TRBJ2-2, is as follows: DTGVSQNPRHKITKRGQNVTFRCDPISEHNRLYWYRQTLGQGPEFLTYFQNEAQLEKSRLLSDRFSAERPKGSFSTLEIQRTEQGDSAMYLCASSLQATNTGELFFGEGSRLTVL.

The V and J genes are TRBV18 and TRBJ2-3, with TRBD2 matching 7 bases. The CDR3 extends over 16 amino acids. Losses at the gene ends were 4 bases for V and 6 bases for J; bases not matched to a gene: 13. Per germline, CDR1 KGHSH and CDR2 LQKENI. The CDR3, as DNA: TGTGCCAGCTCACTCTATACAGACCCCGGGGGGGATACGCAGTATTTT. It is translated as CASSLYTDPGGDTQYF. The variable domain in full, with the rest retrieved from reference TRBV18 and TRBJ2-3, is NAGVMQNPRHLVRRRGQEARLRCSPMKGHSHVYWYRQLPEEGLKFMVYLQKENIIDESGMPKERFSAEFPKEGPSILRIQQVVRGDSAAYFCASSLYTDPGGDTQYFGPGTRLTVL.

The rearrangement links TRBV18 to TRBJ2-7, with TRBD1 identical over 9 bases. This CDR3 has 16 amino acids. Germline V gives CDR1 KGHSH, CDR2 LQKENI. The trim removed 3 bases at V and 3 bases at J, leaving 9 bases unmatched. The CDR3 reads CASSPPPGQGSYEQYF. The DNA of the CDR3 is TGTGCCAGCTCACCGCCCCCGGGACAGGGAAGCTACGAGCAGTACTTC.

This chain connects TRBV6-2 or TRBV6-3 to TRBJ2-7; 8 nucleotides line up with TRBD1. V lost 7 bases, J lost 7 bases, and 12 bases stayed unmatched. This CDR3 comprises 14 residues. CDR1 is MNHEY and CDR2 is SVGEGT in the germline V gene. CDR3 sequence reads: CASNPQGASKEQYF. The CDR3 nucleotides are TGTGCCAGCAACCCCCAGGGGGCTTCTAAAGAGCAGTACTTC.

V and J are TRBV9 and TRBJ1-1; TRBD1 is a possible D gene (5 bases). V dropped 4 bases and J dropped 4 bases, with 14 bases sitting between them. The CDR3 covers 14 residues. Germline-derived CDR1 and CDR2 are SGDLS and YYNGEE. In DNA, the CDR3 is TGTGCCAGCAGCCCGTCAACGGGGGGCACTGAAGCTTTCTTT. It yields the protein CASSPSTGGTEAFF.

With regard to this clone: Relative to the germline gene, one junction end is altered; a read error may explain this. The gene calls are TRBV9 and TRBJ1-3; D is perhaps TRBD1 (5 bases). The CDR3 runs to 15 residues. Germline V gives CDR1 SGDLS, CDR2 YYNGEE. In DNA form, the CDR3 reads TGTGCCAGCAGCGTAGGTGCCAGGGCTGGAAGCACCATATATTTT. It translates to CASSVGARAGSTIYF.

The chain carries TRBV6-5 and TRBJ2-7, with D unclear. The CDR3 has 14 residues. The V and J ends lost 3 bases and 1 base respectively, with 10 bases between them. Germline V gene data show CDR1 as MNHEY and CDR2 as SVGAGI. CDR3 amino acids: CASSYQASSYEQYF. As DNA, the CDR3 is TGTGCCAGCAGTTATCAGGCCAGTTCCTACGAGCAGTACTTC.

The genes are TRBV5-5 and TRBJ1-2; 9 bases map to TRBD1. V dropped 4 bases and J dropped 6; count of bases not matched to a gene: 4. Germline V gene sequence: CDR1 SGHKS, CDR2 YYEKEE (reference sequence). The CDR3 runs to 13 residues. The CDR3, as DNA: TGTGCCAGCAGCCACGGGACAGGGAATGGCTACACCTTC. Translation: CASSHGTGNGYTF.

The rearrangement joins TRBV7-3 to TRBJ2-1; 9 positions match TRBD2. CDR3 length: 15 residues. J lost 8 bases, V lost 2 bases, and 7 bases had no gene match. Germline V gene data show CDR1 as SGHTA and CDR2 as FQGTGA. CDR3 sequence: CASSLGGGAQDEQFF. DNA for the CDR3: TGTGCCAGCAGCTTAGGCGGGGGGGCTCAGGATGAGCAGTTCTTC.

The CDR3 protein is CASSRDRDSGNTIYF. In DNA, the CDR3 is TGTGCCAGCAGCCGGGACAGGGACTCGGGAAACACCATATATTTT. The chain uses TRBV7-9 and TRBJ1-3; 9 nucleotides line up with TRBD1. V dropped 5 bases and J dropped 4; count of bases not matched to a gene: 6. The CDR3 has 15 residues. Germline loops: CDR1 SEHNR, CDR2 FQNEAQ (reference sequence).

The chain is built from TRBV7-3 and TRBJ2-5, with TRBD1 as a possible D gene (5 bases). CDR1 and CDR2 (germline): SGHTA, FQGTGA. V lost 5 bases and J lost 2, with 9 bases in between. This CDR3 is built from 13 residues. This CDR3 is CASSPSGQETQYF. DNA for the CDR3: TGTGCCAGCAGCCCCTCAGGGCAAGAGACCCAGTACTTC.

This clone was observed a handful of times. V is TRBV5-5 and J is TRBJ1-2, with TRBD1 identical over 7 bases. The CDR3 totals 16 residues. V trimming: 0 bases; J trimming: 5 bases; junction bases outside the gene matches: 10. The germline V gene encodes CDR1 SGHKS and CDR2 YYEKEE (reference sequence). The CDR3 DNA sequence: TGTGCCAGCAGCTTGGAAGGGGGCAGGGGCGGTTATGGCTACACCTTC. It encodes CASSLEGGRGGYGYTF. The full variable domain, completed using reference TRBV5-5 and TRBJ1-2, is DAGVTQSPTHLIKTRGQQVTLRCSPISGHKSVSWYQQVLGQGPQFIFQYYEKEERGRGNFPDRFSARQFPNYSSELNVNALLLGDSALYLCASSLEGGRGGYGYTFGSGTRLTVV.

The chain couples TRBV10-3 to TRBJ1-6; 7 bases match TRBD1. The CDR3 length is 13 residues. The germline V gene has CDR1 ENHRY and CDR2 SYGVKD. V gave up 6 bases and J gave up 7 bases; unmatched junction bases: 3. CDR3 region: CAIRGTVNSPLHF. The CDR3 DNA is TGTGCCATCAGGGGGACAGTGAATTCACCCCTCCACTTT.

This rearrangement joins TRBV19 to TRBJ1-1, with D maybe TRBD1 (6 bases). The germline V and J ends were trimmed by 2 bases and 1 base, with 11 bases remaining between them. Germline V CDR1 and CDR2: LNHDA, SQIVND (reference sequence). The CDR3 length is 15 residues. CDR3 in amino acids: CASSITGMENTEAFF. The CDR3 DNA reads as TGTGCCAGTAGTATAACAGGGATGGAGAACACTGAAGCTTTCTTT.

The chain carries TRBV2 and TRBJ2-3, with 7 positions matching TRBD2. In germline, CDR1 is SNHLY, CDR2 FYNNEI. The ends lost 11 bases at V and 3 bases at J; junction bases unmatched: 8. This CDR3 is built from 13 residues. CDR3 DNA: TGTGCCTCAAGCGGGGTGACGACAGATACGCAGTATTTT. Translation: CASSGVTTDTQYF.

J is TRBJ1-5 and V is TRBV2; D not certain. Germline V gene sequence: CDR1 SNHLY, CDR2 FYNNEI. Deletions cut 7 bases from V and 2 bases from J, with 12 bases between. This CDR3 is built from 14 residues. The CDR3 is CASNEASRNQPQHF. CDR3 DNA: TGTGCCAGCAATGAGGCATCCCGCAATCAGCCCCAGCATTTT.